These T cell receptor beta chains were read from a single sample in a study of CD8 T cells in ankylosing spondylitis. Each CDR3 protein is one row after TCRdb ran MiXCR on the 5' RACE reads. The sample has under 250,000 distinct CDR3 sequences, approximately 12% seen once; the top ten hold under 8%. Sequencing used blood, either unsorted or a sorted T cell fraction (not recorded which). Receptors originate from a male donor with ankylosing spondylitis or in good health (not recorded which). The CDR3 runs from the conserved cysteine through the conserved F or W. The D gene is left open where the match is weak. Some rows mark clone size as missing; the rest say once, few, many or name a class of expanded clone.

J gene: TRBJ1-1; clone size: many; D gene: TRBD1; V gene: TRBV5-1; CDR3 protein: CASTEQGENTEAFF; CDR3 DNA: TGCGCCAGTACCGAACAGGGGGAGAACACTGAAGCTTTCTTT
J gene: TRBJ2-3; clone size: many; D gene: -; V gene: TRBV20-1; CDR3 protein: CSASALRPTDTQYF; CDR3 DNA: TGCAGTGCTTCAGCCCTCCGACCTACAGATACGCAGTATTTT
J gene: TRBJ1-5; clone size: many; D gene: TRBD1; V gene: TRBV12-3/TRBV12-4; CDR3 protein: CASSLDRGQPQHF; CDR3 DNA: TGTGCCAGCAGCCTTGACAGGGGTCAGCCCCAGCATTTT
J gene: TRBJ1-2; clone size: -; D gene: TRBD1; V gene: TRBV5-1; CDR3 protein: CASSLGQGQGHGYTF; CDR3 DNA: TGCGCCAGCAGCTTGGGACAGGGACAAGGACATGGCTACACCTTC
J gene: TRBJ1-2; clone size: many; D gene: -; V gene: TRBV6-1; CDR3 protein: CATYGAGSNYGYTF; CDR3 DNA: TGTGCCACCTACGGGGCTGGCTCTAACTATGGCTACACCTTC
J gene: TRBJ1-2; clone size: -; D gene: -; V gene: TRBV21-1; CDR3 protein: CASSSPGDGYTF; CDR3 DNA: TGTGCCAGCAGCAGCCCAGGGGATGGCTACACCTTC
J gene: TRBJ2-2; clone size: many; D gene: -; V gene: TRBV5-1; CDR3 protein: CASSAPQRNTGELFF; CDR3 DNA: TGCGCCAGCAGCGCCCCCCAGAGGAACACCGGGGAGCTGTTTTTT
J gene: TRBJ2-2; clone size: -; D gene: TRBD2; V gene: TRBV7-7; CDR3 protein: CASSLSGVGTGELFF; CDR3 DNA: TGTGCCAGCAGCTTGAGCGGGGTTGGGACCGGGGAGCTGTTTTTT
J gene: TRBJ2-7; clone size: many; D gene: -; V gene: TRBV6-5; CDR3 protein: CASSFRTGKRDEQYF; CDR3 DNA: TGTGCCAGCAGTTTCCGGACTGGGAAGCGGGACGAGCAGTACTTC
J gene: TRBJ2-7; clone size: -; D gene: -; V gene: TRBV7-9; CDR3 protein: CASSSSRSRGLGREQYF; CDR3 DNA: TGTGCCAGCAGCTCCTCCAGGAGCAGGGGTTTGGGCCGCGAGCAGTACTTC
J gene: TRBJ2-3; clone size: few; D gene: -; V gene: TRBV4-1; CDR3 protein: CASSQGDLFTDTQYF; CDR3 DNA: TGCGCCAGCAGCCAAGGCGACTTATTCACAGATACGCAGTATTTT
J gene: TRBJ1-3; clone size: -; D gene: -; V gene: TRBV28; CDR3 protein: CASLGRGNSGNTIYF; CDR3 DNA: TGTGCCAGCTTGGGGCGGGGGAATTCTGGAAACACCATATATTTT
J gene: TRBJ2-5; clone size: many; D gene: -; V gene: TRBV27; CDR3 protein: CASSLSVRETQYF; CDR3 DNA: TGTGCCAGCAGTTTATCGGTTCGAGAGACCCAGTACTTC
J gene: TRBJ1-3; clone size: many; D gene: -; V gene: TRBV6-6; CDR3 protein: CASSYGGNTIYF; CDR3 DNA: TGTGCCAGCAGTTACGGGGGAAACACCATATATTTT
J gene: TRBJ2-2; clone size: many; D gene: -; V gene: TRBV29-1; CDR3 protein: CSVASTGELFF; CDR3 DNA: TGCAGCGTTGCGTCTACCGGGGAGCTGTTTTTT
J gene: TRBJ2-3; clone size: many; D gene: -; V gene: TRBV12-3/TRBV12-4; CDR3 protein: CASSLNTGTQYF; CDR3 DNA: TGTGCCAGCAGTTTAAATACGGGGACGCAGTATTTT
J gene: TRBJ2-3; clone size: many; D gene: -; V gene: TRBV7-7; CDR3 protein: CASSRGEMGDTQYF; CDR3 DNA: TGTGCCAGCAGCCGAGGGGAAATGGGTGATACGCAGTATTTT
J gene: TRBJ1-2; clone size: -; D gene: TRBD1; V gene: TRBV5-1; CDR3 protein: CASSSGQGGHYGYTF; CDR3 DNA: TGCGCCAGCAGCTCGGGACAGGGCGGTCACTATGGCTACACCTTC